The present TCR beta chain was sequenced within a study of blood T cell repertoires in COVID-19. Study-wide context: Whether acute or convalescent, the COVID-19 samples came from the United States, Italy and Spain. T cells, B-cell-depleted T cells, or PBMCs provided the cDNA or gDNA that served as material.

Under the authors' procedure: Using reference gene primer amplification, nucleated cell counts were estimated. TCRdb's table, derived via immunoSEQ multiplex PCR, lists solely in-frame clones and lacks some. V and J calls and clone size are given by that table; D and trimming were obtained from the DNA. This sample has about 140,000 clones, with around 87% found just once. Per the germline V gene, CDR1 is SQVTM and CDR2 is ANQGSEA. The CDR3 runs to 12 residues. J gave up 4 bases and V 6 bases, and 3 bases lay outside the gene matches. The rearrangement uses TRBV29-1 and TRBJ1-1; 9 nucleotides line up with TRBD1. The source of this sequence is a woman aged 40 to 50 with acute or convalescent COVID-19. Sequencing was done on a sample of peripheral blood. Here the CDR3 DNA reads TGCAGCGTGGACAGGGGTAGCACTGAAGCTTTCTTT. Translated: CSVDRGSTEAFF.